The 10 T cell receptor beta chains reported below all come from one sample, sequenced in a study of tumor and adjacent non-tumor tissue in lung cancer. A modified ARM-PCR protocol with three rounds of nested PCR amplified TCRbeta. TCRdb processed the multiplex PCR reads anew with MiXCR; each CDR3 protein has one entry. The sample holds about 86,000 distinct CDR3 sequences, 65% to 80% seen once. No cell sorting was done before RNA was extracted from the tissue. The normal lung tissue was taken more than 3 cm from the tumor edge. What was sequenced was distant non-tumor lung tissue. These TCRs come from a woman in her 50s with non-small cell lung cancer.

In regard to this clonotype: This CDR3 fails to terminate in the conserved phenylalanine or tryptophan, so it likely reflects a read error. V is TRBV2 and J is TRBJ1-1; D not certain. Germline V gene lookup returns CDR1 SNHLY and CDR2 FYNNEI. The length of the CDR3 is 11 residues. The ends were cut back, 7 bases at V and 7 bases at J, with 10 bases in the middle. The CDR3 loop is CASMTAIEAFI. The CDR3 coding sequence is TGTGCCAGCATGACCGCGATTGAAGCTTTCATT.

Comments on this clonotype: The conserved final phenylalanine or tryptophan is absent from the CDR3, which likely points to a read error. CDR3 loop: CASSHGQENEKLFV. CDR3 in DNA: TGCGCCAGCAGCCATGGACAGGAGAATGAAAAACTGTTTGTT. This rearrangement joins TRBV4-1 to TRBJ1-4; TRBD1 matches at 7 bases. The length of the CDR3 is 14 residues. With 3 bases clipped from V and 5 bases from J, the junction kept 3 bases outside the gene matches. The germline CDR1 and CDR2 sequences are MGHRA and YSYEKL.

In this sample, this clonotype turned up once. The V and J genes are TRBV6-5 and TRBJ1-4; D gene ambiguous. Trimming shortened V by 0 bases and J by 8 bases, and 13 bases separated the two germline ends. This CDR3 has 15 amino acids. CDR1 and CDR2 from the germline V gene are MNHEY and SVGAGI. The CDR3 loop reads CASSYSGCGEEKLFF. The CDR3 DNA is TGTGCCAGCAGTTACTCGGGCTGCGGTGAAGAAAAACTGTTTTTT.

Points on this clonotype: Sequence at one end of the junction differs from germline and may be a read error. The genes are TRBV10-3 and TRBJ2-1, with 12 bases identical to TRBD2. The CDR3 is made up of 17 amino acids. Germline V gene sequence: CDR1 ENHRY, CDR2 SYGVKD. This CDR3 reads CAIKGTSGQSSYNEQSF. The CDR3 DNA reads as TGTGCCATCAAGGGGACTAGCGGGCAGAGCTCCTACAATGAGCAGTCCTTC.

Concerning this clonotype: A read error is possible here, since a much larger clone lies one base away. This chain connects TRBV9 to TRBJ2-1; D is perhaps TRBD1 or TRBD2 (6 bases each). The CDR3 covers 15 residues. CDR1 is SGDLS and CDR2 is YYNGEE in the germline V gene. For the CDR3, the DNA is TGTGCCAGCATCGTAGAGGGGGGTAGGGACAATGAGCAGTTCTTC. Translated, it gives CASIVEGGRDNEQFF.

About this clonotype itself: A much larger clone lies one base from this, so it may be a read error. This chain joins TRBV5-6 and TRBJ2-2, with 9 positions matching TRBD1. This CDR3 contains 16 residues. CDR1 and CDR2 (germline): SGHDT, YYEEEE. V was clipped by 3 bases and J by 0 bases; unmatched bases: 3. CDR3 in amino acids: CASSSRDRANTGELFF. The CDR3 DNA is TGTGCCAGCAGCTCCCGGGACAGGGCGAACACCGGGGAGCTGTTTTTT.

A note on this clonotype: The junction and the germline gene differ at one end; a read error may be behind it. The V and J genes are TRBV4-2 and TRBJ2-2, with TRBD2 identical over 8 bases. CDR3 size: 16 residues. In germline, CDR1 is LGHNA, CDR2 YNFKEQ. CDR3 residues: CASSFFGTRNTGELLF. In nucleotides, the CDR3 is TGTGCCAGCAGCTTCTTCGGGACTAGAAACACCGGGGAGCTGCTTTTT.

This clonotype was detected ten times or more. CDR3 residues: CAWSRGQGYTEAFF. In DNA, the CDR3 is TGTGCCTGGAGCCGGGGACAGGGATACACTGAAGCTTTCTTT. The genes are TRBV30 and TRBJ1-1; the match to TRBD1 covers 9 bases. V gave up 3 bases and J gave up 3 bases; unmatched junction bases: 5. The V gene's germline CDR1 is GTSNPN and CDR2 SVGIG (reference sequence). This CDR3 spans 14 amino acids.

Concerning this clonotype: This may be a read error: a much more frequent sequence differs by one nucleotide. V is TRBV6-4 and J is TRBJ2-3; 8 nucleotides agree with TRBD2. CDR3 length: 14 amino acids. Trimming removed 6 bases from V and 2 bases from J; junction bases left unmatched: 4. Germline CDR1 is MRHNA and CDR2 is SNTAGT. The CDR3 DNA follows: TGTGCCAGCAGGGTAGCGGGACACACAGATACGCAGTATTTT. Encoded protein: CASRVAGHTDTQYF.

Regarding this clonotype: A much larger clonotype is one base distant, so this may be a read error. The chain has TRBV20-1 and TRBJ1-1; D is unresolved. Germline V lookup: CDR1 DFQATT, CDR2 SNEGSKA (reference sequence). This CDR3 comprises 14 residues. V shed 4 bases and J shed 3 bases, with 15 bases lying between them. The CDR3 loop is CSATTGPGHTEAFF. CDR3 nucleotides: TGCAGTGCTACAACCGGGCCCGGGCACACTGAAGCTTTCTTT.